Each of the 26 T cell receptor beta chains below was sequenced from the same sample in a study of human T cells and chemical hapten exposure. TCRdb reanalysed the RACE reads using MiXCR and keeps one entry per CDR3 protein. The sample has about 380,000 distinct CDR3 sequences, less than 6.5% seen once. Time point described: pre-sensitization, week 0. Stated treatment: therapeutic diphenylcyclopropenone sensitization with weekly scalp DPC. This specimen consisted of whole blood, obtained in connection with sensitization to the hapten diphenylcyclopropenone (DPC). These receptors came from a woman aged 45-65 years with alopecia areata. Some clones in this sample may be carry-over from other donors' samples.

The chain has TRBV4-3 and TRBJ1-4; possibly TRBD1 for D (6 bases). Trimming took 0 bases from V and 7 from J, leaving 15 bases between them. This CDR3 spans 16 amino acids. Germline CDR1 reads LGHNA; CDR2 reads YSLEER. The DNA for the CDR3 is TGCGCCAGCAGCCAAGAACCGTTCGGGGGCGTTGAAAAACTGTTTTTT. Its translation: CASSQEPFGGVEKLFF.

The chain is built from TRBV6-1 and TRBJ2-7; D is unclear. The V and J ends lost 6 bases and 7 bases respectively, with 19 bases between them. The CDR3 is 14 amino acids. Looked up from germline, CDR1 is MNHNS and CDR2 is SASEGT. CDR3 loop: CASRQSPGIGEQYF. DNA for the CDR3: TGTGCCAGCAGGCAATCTCCGGGCATTGGGGAGCAGTACTTC.

This chain connects TRBV29-1 to TRBJ2-4; 7 nucleotides agree with TRBD1. Germline V gives CDR1 SQVTM, CDR2 ANQGSEA. The length of the CDR3 is 15 residues. V dropped 5 bases and J dropped 0; count of bases not matched to a gene: 7. CDR3 sequence: CSVRDSLLAKNIQYF. CDR3 DNA: TGCAGCGTTCGGGACAGCCTTCTAGCCAAAAACATTCAGTACTTC. The entire variable domain, with the rest obtained from reference TRBV29-1 and TRBJ2-4, is as follows: SAVISQKPSRDICQRGTSLTIQCQVDSQVTMMFWYRQQPGQSLTLIATANQGSEATYESGFVIDKFPISRPNLTFSTLTVSNMSPEDSSIYLCSVRDSLLAKNIQYFGAGTRLSVL.

This chain connects TRBV9 to TRBJ2-7, with D possibly being TRBD1 (5 bases). V lost 0 bases and J lost 0, with 13 bases in between. From germline, CDR1 is SGDLS and CDR2 YYNGEE. The length of the CDR3 is 16 residues. DNA of the CDR3: TGTGCCAGCAGCGTAGGTCTGACAGCTAGCTCCTACGAGCAGTACTTC. Translation: CASSVGLTASSYEQYF.

In its sample, this clonotype was seen many times. The chain joins TRBV4-2 to TRBJ1-4; a weak D match, TRBD1 (5 bases). This CDR3 has 15 residues. Germline V gene data show CDR1 as LGHNA and CDR2 as YNFKEQ. Trimming shortened V by 5 bases and J by 6 bases, and 16 bases separated the two germline ends. CDR3 sequence reads: CASSTGPTDHEKLFF. The CDR3 nucleotides are TGTGCCAGCAGCACGGGGCCGACGGACCATGAAAAACTGTTTTTT.

The sample holds many counts of this clonotype. The chain combines TRBV12-3 or TRBV12-4 with TRBJ2-7, with D perhaps assigned TRBD1 or TRBD2 (5 bases each). CDR3 length: 12 amino acids. V lost 6 bases and J 5 bases, leaving 11 bases between the germline ends. In nucleotides, the CDR3 is TGTGCCAGCAGCTTAAGAGGGGACGAGCAGTACTTC. Amino acids: CASSLRGDEQYF.

This clonotype was seen only a few times. The chain joins TRBV27 to TRBJ2-7; D unclear. Trimming cost V 5 bases and J 3 bases, with 14 bases left between them. The V gene's germline CDR1 is MNHEY and CDR2 SMNVEV (reference sequence). The CDR3 runs 14 residues. CDR3 loop: CASSPRLHLYEQYF. The CDR3 DNA reads TGTGCCAGCAGTCCCAGACTGCACCTCTACGAGCAGTACTTC.

This clonotype was seen many times. The V and J genes are TRBV6-5 and TRBJ2-6; D might be TRBD1 or TRBD2, each matching 6 bases. The V end lost 2 bases, the J end lost 0 bases, and 11 bases lay between the germline ends. Germline CDR1 MNHEY, CDR2 SVGAGI. There are 17 residues in the CDR3. CDR3 in DNA: TGTGCCAGCAGTTACGGGGGGCCTCACTCTGGGGCCAACGTCCTGACTTTC. Encoded protein: CASSYGGPHSGANVLTF.

This chain connects TRBV14 to TRBJ2-1, with 9 bases that match TRBD2. Germline V CDR1 and CDR2: SGHDN, FVKESK. V lost 4 bases, J lost 10 bases, and 8 bases stayed unmatched. This CDR3 contains 14 residues. CDR3 residues: CASSPEQREDEQFF. CDR3 in DNA: TGTGCCAGCAGCCCCGAGCAGCGGGAGGACGAGCAGTTCTTC. Looking up the rest from reference TRBV14 and TRBJ2-1 gives the full variable domain: EAGVTQFPSHSVIEKGQTVTLRCDPISGHDNLYWYRRVMGKEIKFLLHFVKESKQDESGMPNNRFLAERTGGTYSTLKVQPAELEDSGVYFCASSPEQREDEQFFGPGTRLTVL.

In this sample, this clonotype turned up many times. This sequence joins TRBV12-3 or TRBV12-4 and TRBJ1-5; D remains ambiguous. V lost 3 bases and J 5 bases, leaving 8 bases between the germline ends. The CDR3 covers 13 residues. CDR3 residues: CASSLGVYQPQHF. The CDR3 DNA is TGTGCCAGCAGTTTGGGAGTTTATCAGCCCCAGCATTTT.

This clonotype occurred a few times. This rearrangement joins TRBV9 to TRBJ2-6; 11 bases map to TRBD2. The germline gives CDR1 SGDLS, CDR2 YYNGEE. CDR3 size: 16 residues. V lost 2 bases and J lost 12; bases outside the gene matches: 10. The CDR3 loop is CASSVPTSGGLPVLTF. CDR3 DNA: TGTGCCAGCAGCGTCCCCACTAGCGGGGGCCTCCCCGTCCTGACTTTC.

The sample holds many counts of this clonotype. The rearrangement links TRBV29-1 to TRBJ2-7, with TRBD1 identical over 9 bases. The CDR3 sequence is 15 residues long. The trim removed 4 bases at V and 0 bases at J, leaving 7 bases unmatched. In germline, CDR1 is SQVTM, CDR2 ANQGSEA. CDR3 in amino acids: CSVGGQGSDSYEQYF. The DNA of the CDR3 is TGCAGCGTTGGAGGACAGGGGAGTGACTCCTACGAGCAGTACTTC.

This chain uses TRBV9 with TRBJ2-2, with D tentatively TRBD1 or TRBD2 (5 bases each). The CDR3 is made up of 18 amino acids. Per the germline V gene, CDR1 is SGDLS and CDR2 is YYNGEE. V lost 4 bases to trimming and J lost 5 bases, with 24 bases between them. The CDR3: CASSLQGGSQGRTGELFF. In nucleotides, the CDR3 is TGTGCCAGCAGCCTCCAGGGCGGGTCGCAGGGTCGAACCGGGGAGCTGTTTTTT.

The table lists this clonotype with a few counts. The chain couples TRBV30 to TRBJ2-7; no clear D. CDR1 is GTSNPN, CDR2 SVGIG, per germline (reference sequence). The CDR3 length is 12 residues. V was pared by 1 base and J by 2 bases, with 6 bases between. The CDR3 loop reads CAWSDGAYEQYF. The CDR3 DNA is TGTGCCTGGAGTGACGGCGCCTACGAGCAGTACTTC.

This clonotype was found a few times. This chain links TRBV10-2 with TRBJ2-3, with 12 bases matching TRBD2. This CDR3 contains 16 residues. V gave up 11 bases and J gave up 6 bases; unmatched junction bases: 15. Germline V lookup: CDR1 WSHSY, CDR2 SAAADI. The CDR3 coding sequence is TGCGCCTGTAAACCCGGACTAGCGGGGAGCAGGGATACGCAGTATTTT. It is translated as CACKPGLAGSRDTQYF.

The J gene is TRBJ1-4, the V gene TRBV7-9, with D possibly being TRBD1 (6 bases). The CDR3 contains 16 residues. The ends were cut back, 5 bases at V and 2 bases at J, with 15 bases in the middle. Germline V gives CDR1 SEHNR, CDR2 FQNEAQ (reference sequence). The CDR3 DNA sequence: TGTGCCAGCAGCCGTGAGAGGGGGGCGACTAATGAAAAACTGTTTTTT. Translating it yields CASSRERGATNEKLFF. Based on the CDR3 plus reference TRBV7-9 and TRBJ1-4, the full variable domain is DTGVSQNPRHKITKRGQNVTFRCDPISEHNRLYWYRQTLGQGPEFLTYFQNEAQLEKSRLLSDRFSAERPKGSFSTLEIQRTEQGDSAMYLCASSRERGATNEKLFFGSGTQLSVL.

This clonotype was observed at least ten times. This sequence joins TRBV12-5 and TRBJ1-1; D is undetermined. The germline gives CDR1 LGHNT, CDR2 FRNRAP. The CDR3 length is 13 residues. V was trimmed by 1 base and J by 0 bases, leaving 3 bases between them. CDR3 sequence: CASGLGLNTEAFF. The CDR3 coding sequence is TGTGCTAGTGGTTTGGGGTTGAACACTGAAGCTTTCTTT.

The chain carries TRBV6-2 or TRBV6-3 and TRBJ2-5; D may be TRBD1 (6 bases). Looked up from germline, CDR1 is MNHEY and CDR2 is SVGEGT. This CDR3 comprises 14 residues. Trimming took 2 bases from V and 4 from J, leaving 11 bases between them. The CDR3 DNA follows: TGTGCCAGCAGTTACCGGACAGTCAGAGAGACCCAGTACTTC. Amino acids: CASSYRTVRETQYF.

Notes on this clonotype: This CDR3 is missing its conserved last phenylalanine or tryptophan, likely due to a read error. V and J are TRBV6-6 and TRBJ2-3, with 8 positions matching TRBD1. CDR3 length: 14 residues. Germline CDR1 and CDR2: MNHNY and SVGAGI (reference sequence). V lost 8 bases and J lost 3; bases outside the gene matches: 7. In nucleotides, the CDR3 is TGTGCCAGCGGTTCTGACAGGGGAACAGATACGCAGTATCTT. Translating gives CASGSDRGTDTQYL.

There are many counts of this clonotype. This sequence joins TRBV5-1 and TRBJ2-7; 8 positions match TRBD2. Trimming removed 4 bases from V and 0 bases from J; junction bases left unmatched: 9. The V gene's germline CDR1 is SGHRS and CDR2 YFSETQ. CDR3 length: 16 residues. The CDR3 is CASSHPSGGVSYEQYF. As DNA, the CDR3 is TGCGCCAGCAGCCACCCGTCGGGGGGGGTCTCCTACGAGCAGTACTTC.

The table lists this clonotype with a few counts. The chain carries TRBV4-2 and TRBJ1-2, with D uncertain. The CDR3 is 15 amino acids. The V end was cut by 0 bases, the J end by 8 bases, with 16 bases between. Germline CDR1 reads LGHNA; CDR2 reads YNFKEQ. Here the CDR3 DNA reads TGTGCCAGCAGCCAAGATGGCGGAGTCCCGGGGGGCTACACCTTC. It specifies CASSQDGGVPGGYTF.

This clonotype was seen more than once but under ten times. V and J are TRBV12-3 or TRBV12-4 and TRBJ1-1; 7 nucleotides match TRBD1. V was pared by 5 bases and J by 6 bases, with 9 bases of the junction left unmatched. The CDR3 spans 14 residues. As DNA, the CDR3 is TGTGCCAGCAGTGGGGGGACAGCTATTTCTGAAGCTTTCTTT. As protein: CASSGGTAISEAFF.

This clonotype was observed at least ten times. The genes are TRBV12-3 or TRBV12-4 and TRBJ2-5; D unclear. V was pared by 5 bases and J by 6 bases, with 7 bases between. CDR3 length equals 11 residues. CDR3: CASSEAKTQYF. In DNA form, the CDR3 reads TGTGCCAGCAGTGAAGCGAAGACCCAGTACTTC.

The table lists this clonotype with a few counts. For the CDR3, the DNA is TGTGCCAGCAGTTACGGGGGCAGGGCTGACCCTTCCAAAAACATTCAGTACTTC. Translation gives CASSYGGRADPSKNIQYF. This chain links TRBV6-6 with TRBJ2-4, with TRBD1 as a possible D gene (6 bases). V dropped 2 bases and J dropped 2 bases, with 19 bases sitting between them. In germline, CDR1 is MNHNY, CDR2 SVGAGI (reference sequence). CDR3 size: 18 residues.

There are many counts of this clonotype. The rearrangement joins TRBV6-5 to TRBJ2-1; 10 bases align to TRBD2. CDR3 length equals 15 residues. In germline, CDR1 is MNHEY, CDR2 SVGAGI. Trimming cost V 7 bases and J 6 bases; bases outside gene matches: 9. CDR3 in amino acids: CASTRAGGPGNEQFF. The DNA for the CDR3 is TGTGCCAGCACCAGAGCGGGAGGGCCGGGCAATGAGCAGTTCTTC.

Many counts were recorded for this clonotype. The chain links TRBV6-2 or TRBV6-3 to TRBJ2-5, with 10 bases matching TRBD1. Germline trimming cut 6 bases from V and 5 bases from J; bases unmatched to any gene: 6. The length of the CDR3 is 14 residues. CDR1 is MNHEY, CDR2 SVGEGT, per germline. This CDR3 reads CASRPGQGQETQYF. The CDR3 coding sequence is TGTGCCAGCAGGCCGGGACAGGGGCAGGAGACCCAGTACTTC.